What follows describes a single T cell receptor beta chain. What it recognizes is unknown. The germline V gene has CDR1 SQVTM and CDR2 ANQGSEA. Trimming removed 5 bases at V and 1 base at J, with 15 bases between. The CDR3 is 14 amino acids. Regions amplified from RNA transcripts were the TCR beta CDR3 regions. HTBI primers were employed in a first-round RT-PCR of the TCR CDR3. MiXCR, run by TCRdb on the multiplex PCR reads, gives a single entry per CDR3 protein. The sample shows fewer than 300,000 distinct CDR3 sequences, nearly 15% of them seen only once. The data belong to a study of T cells in Graves' hyperthyroidism and ophthalmopathy. Study-level background: Peripheral blood collection took place at initial diagnosis, before any treatment. General study points: Most clonotypes that expanded in the thyroid above 0.001 also showed up in blood.

The V call is TRBV29-1, the J call TRBJ2-7; D may be TRBD1 or TRBD2 (6 bases each). The sequencing sample was made of blood. This TCR was sampled from a woman aged 50 to 65 with Graves' hyperthyroidism that later progressed to Graves' ophthalmopathy. The DNA of the CDR3 is TGCAGCGTTAAACAGGGAGGAGAGTCCTACGAGCAGTACTTC. This sequence encodes CSVKQGGESYEQYF.